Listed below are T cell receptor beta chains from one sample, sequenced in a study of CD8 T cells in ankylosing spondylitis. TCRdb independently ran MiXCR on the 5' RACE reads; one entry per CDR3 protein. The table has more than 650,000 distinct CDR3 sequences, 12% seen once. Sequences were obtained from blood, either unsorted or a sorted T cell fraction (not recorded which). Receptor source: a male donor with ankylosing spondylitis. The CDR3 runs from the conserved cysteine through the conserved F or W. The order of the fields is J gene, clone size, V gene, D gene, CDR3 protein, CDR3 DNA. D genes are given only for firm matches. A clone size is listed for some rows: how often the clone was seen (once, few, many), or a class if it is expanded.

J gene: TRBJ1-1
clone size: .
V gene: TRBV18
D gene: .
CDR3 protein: CASSPLFEGIDTEAFF
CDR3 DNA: TGTGCCAGCTCACCACTTTTTGAGGGAATAGACACTGAAGCTTTCTTT

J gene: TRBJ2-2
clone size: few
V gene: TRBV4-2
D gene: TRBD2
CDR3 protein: CASSQDRTSGRSGTGELFF
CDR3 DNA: TGTGCCAGCAGCCAAGATCGAACTAGCGGGAGGTCCGGGACCGGGGAGCTGTTTTTT

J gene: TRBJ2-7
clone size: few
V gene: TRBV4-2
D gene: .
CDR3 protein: CASSQEGGEQYF
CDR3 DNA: TGTGCCAGCAGCCAAGAAGGGGGCGAGCAGTACTTC

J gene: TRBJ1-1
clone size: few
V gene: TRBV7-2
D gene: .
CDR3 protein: CASSLGTFFTEAFF
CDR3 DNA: TGTGCCAGCAGCTTGGGGACTTTTTTCACTGAAGCTTTCTTT

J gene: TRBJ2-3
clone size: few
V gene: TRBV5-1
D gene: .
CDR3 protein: CASSLRSSADTQYF
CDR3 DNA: TGCGCCAGCAGCTTGAGGTCTAGCGCAGATACGCAGTATTTT

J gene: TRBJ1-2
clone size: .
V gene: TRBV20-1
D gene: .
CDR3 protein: CSGSLNYGYTF
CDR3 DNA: TGCAGTGGGTCCCTGAACTATGGCTACACCTTC

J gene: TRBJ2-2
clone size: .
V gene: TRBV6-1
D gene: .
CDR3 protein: CASSRPGTPYTGELFF
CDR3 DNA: TGTGCCAGCAGCCGGCCCGGGACCCCTTACACCGGGGAGCTGTTTTTT

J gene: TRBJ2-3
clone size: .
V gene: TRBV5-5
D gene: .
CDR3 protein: CASSRVSDTQYF
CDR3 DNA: TGTGCCAGCAGCCGGGTCTCGGATACGCAGTATTTT

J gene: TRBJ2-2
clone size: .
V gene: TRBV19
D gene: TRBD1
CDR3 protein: CASCKGYRGIAGELFF
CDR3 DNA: TGTGCCAGCTGTAAGGGGTACAGGGGAATTGCCGGGGAGCTGTTTTTT

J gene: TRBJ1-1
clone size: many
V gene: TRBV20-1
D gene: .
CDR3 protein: CSARTGTNTEAFF
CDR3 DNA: TGCAGTGCTAGAACAGGGACGAACACTGAAGCTTTCTTT

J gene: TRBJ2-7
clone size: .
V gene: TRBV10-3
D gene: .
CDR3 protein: CAISEALSQQYF
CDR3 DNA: TGTGCCATCAGTGAGGCACTTTCCCAGCAGTACTTC

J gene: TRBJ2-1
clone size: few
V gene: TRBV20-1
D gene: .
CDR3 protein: CSARGLGAYNEQFF
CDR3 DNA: TGCAGTGCTAGGGGGCTCGGGGCCTACAATGAGCAGTTCTTC

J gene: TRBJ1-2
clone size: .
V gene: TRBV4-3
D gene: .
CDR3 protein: CASSLQGRSPYGYTF
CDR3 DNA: TGCGCCAGCAGCCTGCAGGGCAGAAGCCCCTATGGCTACACCTTC

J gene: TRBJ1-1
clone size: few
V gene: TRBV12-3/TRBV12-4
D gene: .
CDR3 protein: CASSHGQLMNTEAFF
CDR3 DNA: TGTGCCAGCAGCCACGGACAGCTCATGAACACTGAAGCTTTCTTT

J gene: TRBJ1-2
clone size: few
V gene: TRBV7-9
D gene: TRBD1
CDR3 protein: CASARQGNYGYTF
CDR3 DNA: TGTGCCAGCGCAAGACAGGGGAACTATGGCTACACCTTC

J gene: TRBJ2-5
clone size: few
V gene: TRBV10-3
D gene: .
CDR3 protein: CAISEGGGREETQYF
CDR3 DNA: TGTGCCATCAGTGAAGGGGGTGGAAGGGAAGAGACCCAGTACTTC

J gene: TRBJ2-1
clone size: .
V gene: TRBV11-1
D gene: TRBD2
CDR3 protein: CASSLPSGGVNNEQFF
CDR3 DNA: TGTGCCAGCAGCTTACCCAGCGGGGGGGTGAACAATGAGCAGTTCTTC

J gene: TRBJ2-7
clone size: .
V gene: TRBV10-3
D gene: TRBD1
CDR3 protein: CAIWDRGHHEQYF
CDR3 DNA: TGTGCCATCTGGGACAGGGGGCACCACGAGCAGTACTTC

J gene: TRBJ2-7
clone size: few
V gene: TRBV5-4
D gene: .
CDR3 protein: CASSDHAGSAIEQYF
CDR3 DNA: TGTGCCAGCAGCGATCACGCGGGCTCCGCGATCGAGCAGTACTTC

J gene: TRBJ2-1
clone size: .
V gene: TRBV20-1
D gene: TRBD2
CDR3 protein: CSARVGLANEQFF
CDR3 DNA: TGCAGTGCTAGAGTGGGACTAGCCAATGAGCAGTTCTTC

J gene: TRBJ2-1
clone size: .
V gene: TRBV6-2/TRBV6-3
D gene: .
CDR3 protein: CASRRDGVYNEQFF
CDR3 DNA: TGTGCCAGCAGACGGGACGGGGTCTACAATGAGCAGTTCTTC

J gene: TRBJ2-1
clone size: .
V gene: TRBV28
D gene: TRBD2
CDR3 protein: CASNLAGESNEQFF
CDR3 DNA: TGTGCCAGCAACTTAGCGGGAGAAAGCAATGAGCAGTTCTTC

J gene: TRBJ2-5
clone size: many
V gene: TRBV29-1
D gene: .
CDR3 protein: CSGGYQETQYF
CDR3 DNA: TGCAGCGGCGGGTACCAAGAGACCCAGTACTTC

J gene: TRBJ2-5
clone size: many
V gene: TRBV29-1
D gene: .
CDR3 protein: CSASLFPSLEETQYF
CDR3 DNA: TGCAGCGCCTCTTTATTCCCTTCCCTAGAAGAGACCCAGTACTTC

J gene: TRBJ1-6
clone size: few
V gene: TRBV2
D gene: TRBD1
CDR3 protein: CASSMTGGYSPLHF
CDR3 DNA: TGTGCCAGCAGCATGACAGGGGGTTATTCACCCCTCCACTTT

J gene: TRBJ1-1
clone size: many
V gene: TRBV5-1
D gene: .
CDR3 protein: CASSLVALNTEAFF
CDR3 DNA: TGCGCCAGCAGCTTGGTCGCTTTGAACACTGAAGCTTTCTTT

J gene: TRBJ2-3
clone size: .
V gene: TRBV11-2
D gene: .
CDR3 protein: CASSLALRGRTDTQYF
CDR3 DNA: TGTGCCAGCAGCTTAGCTTTACGGGGACGCACAGATACGCAGTATTTT

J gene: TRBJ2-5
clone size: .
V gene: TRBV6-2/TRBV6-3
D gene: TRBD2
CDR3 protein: CASSSRTSGPLETQYF
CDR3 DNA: TGTGCCAGCAGTTCCCGGACTAGCGGGCCCCTCGAGACCCAGTACTTC

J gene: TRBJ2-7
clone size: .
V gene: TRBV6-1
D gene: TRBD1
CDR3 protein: CASSRQGWEEQYF
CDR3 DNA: TGTGCCAGCAGTCGACAGGGATGGGAAGAGCAGTACTTC

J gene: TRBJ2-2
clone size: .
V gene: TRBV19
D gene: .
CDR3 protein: CASNGIRDTGELFF
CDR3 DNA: TGTGCCAGTAACGGAATTAGGGACACCGGGGAGCTGTTTTTT

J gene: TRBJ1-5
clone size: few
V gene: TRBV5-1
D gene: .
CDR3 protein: CASSLVSGGGNQPQHF
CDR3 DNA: TGCGCCAGCAGCTTGGTGTCGGGGGGCGGGAATCAGCCCCAGCATTTT

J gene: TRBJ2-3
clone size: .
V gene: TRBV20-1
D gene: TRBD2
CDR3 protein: CSAGPSGRTDTQYF
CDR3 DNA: TGCAGTGCTGGACCTAGCGGGAGAACAGATACGCAGTATTTT

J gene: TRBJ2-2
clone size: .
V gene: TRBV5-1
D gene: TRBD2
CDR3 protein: CASRGGTTGHTGELFF
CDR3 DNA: TGCGCCAGCAGGGGAGGGACTACCGGTCACACCGGGGAGCTGTTTTTT

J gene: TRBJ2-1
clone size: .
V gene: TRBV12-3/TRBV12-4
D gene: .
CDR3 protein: CASRPTAYPSYNEQFF
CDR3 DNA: TGTGCCAGCAGACCAACAGCTTACCCCTCCTACAATGAGCAGTTCTTC

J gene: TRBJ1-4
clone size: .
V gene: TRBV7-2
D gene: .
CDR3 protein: CASSLMIPAFDEKLFF
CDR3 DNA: TGTGCCAGCAGCTTAATGATCCCGGCCTTTGATGAAAAACTGTTTTTT